This T cell receptor (beta chain) was identified during a study of blood T cell repertoires in COVID-19 (TCRdb year 2020). Looking at the study overall: Samples from collaborators originated in the United States, Italy and Spain and spanned both the acute and convalescent phases of COVID-19. The prospective study material was composed of cDNA or gDNA derived from T cells, B-cell-depleted T cells, or PBMCs. Subjects who had been exposed to COVID-19, were actively infected with it, or had recovered from it provided the deeply sampled blood TCRbeta repertoires that made up the dataset. The repertoires were released in a freely available public database intended as a resource for research on the immune response to SARS-CoV-2. Samples were obtained from the ongoing ImmuneRACE study (first 160 participants) and from approximately 1,200 subjects provided by 6 global collaborators. Sample metadata almost always included a de-identified subject ID, COVID-19 status, age in years and sex. Where available, HLA class I and class II types were taken from metadata supplied by the sample provider and were not determined by assay-based typing.

Study-wide findings and limitations: The amount of clinical and demographic metadata varied by source and participant and was provided uncurated.

Notes on this clone: The clone's antigen remains unknown. No clone much larger than this one lies a single base away; base qualities are absent.

Participants in the prospective study were aged about 18 to 95 years, lived in over 20 United States geographic areas, and enrolled through a virtual design. Cohort assignment in the prospective study relied on participant-reported clinical history from a screening survey and a study questionnaire. Recovered participants in ImmuneRACE Cohort 3 were defined as having two consecutive negative NP/OP PCR tests, clearance from a healthcare professional, or resolution of symptoms. Mobile phlebotomists in the prospective study collected whole blood, serum and a nasopharyngeal or oropharyngeal swab from every participant. Participants in the prospective study had the option to provide additional blood draws and questionnaires over a 2-month period. Before DNA extraction, prospective study blood samples were shipped either frozen or at room temperature. TCRbeta CDR3 regions were amplified from genomic DNA using the immunoSEQ Assay, a bias-controlled multiplex PCR. The paper's processing steps were these. The number of nucleated cells in each sample was estimated from the amplification of reference gene primers within the assay. Sequence reads were collapsed and filtered to measure the absolute abundance of every unique TCRbeta CDR3 rearrangement. Productive Simpson clonality was computed per sample as the square root of Simpson's diversity index over productive rearrangements. TCRdb retrieved this table from immuneACCESS and kept in-frame rearrangements only. Not all clones are present; in checked studies, unresolved V genes account for under half, and no reason is known for the remainder. The V and J calls and clone size were taken over from that table, and D and trimming were inferred from the DNA. The sample table lists approximately 230,000 clones, approximately 84% of them with a count of one. The ten most abundant clones make up around a sixth of the sample.

CDR1 and CDR2 are drawn from the germline V gene (reference sequence): LNHDA, SQIVND. Including cysteine and phenylalanine, the CDR3 has 15 amino acids. The retained sequence is limited to the CDR3, 45 bases, with the frame set at the first base. At the junction V is shortened by 4 bases and J by 4 bases; bases outside the gene matches: 2. The chain links TRBV19 with TRBJ2-1, with TRBD2 identical over 12 junction bases. Sequenced: PBMCs or T cells enriched from blood (not recorded which). This sequence was found in a young man who had recovered from COVID-19. The bases read TGTGCCAGTAGTAACGGACTAGCGGGATACAATGAGCAGTTCTTC. Translated, it reads CASSNGLAGYNEQFF.